One and the same sample provided the 30 T cell receptor beta chains below, sequenced in a study of CD8+CD57+ T cells in acquired aplastic anemia (dated by TCRdb to 2016 to 2018). The run used an Illumina HiSeq 2000. TCR beta VDJ combination and CDR3 sequence profiling used genomic DNA as the template. TCRdb trimmed public reads at Q25 via fastp, called clones via MiXCR and kept in-frame beta chains. All rows with the same CDR3 protein become a single entry with the most common DNA and genes. Across this sample there are around 200,000 distinct CDR3 sequences, with about half seen only once. The ten largest clones represent over 10% of the sample. Flow cytometry had shown CD8+CD57+ cell expansion in the patients selected for sequencing. Sequenced sample: sorted CD4+, CD8+, or CD8+CD57+ T cells (not recorded which) from PBMCs. Source of these receptors: a human donor with aplastic anemia.

The table lists this clonotype with many counts. V and J are TRBV20-1 and TRBJ2-3; 7 nucleotides agree with TRBD1. The CDR3 is 17 residues long. Germline lookup yields CDR1 DFQATT and CDR2 SNEGSKA (reference sequence). Trimming at V came to 3 bases and at J to 4 bases, leaving 16 bases not matched to a gene. DNA of the CDR3: TGCAGTGCTAGGGTTGGGGGCCACAGGGGTTTCCCAGATACGCAGTATTTT. Amino acids: CSARVGGHRGFPDTQYF.

This chain links TRBV10-3 with TRBJ1-5; D uncertain. V was trimmed by 3 bases and J by 5 bases, leaving 11 bases between them. CDR1 is ENHRY and CDR2 is SYGVKD in the germline V gene. The CDR3 contains 14 residues. The CDR3 DNA reads as TGTGCCATCAGTGACCTGAGGGAGGATCAGCCCCAGCATTTT. It yields the protein CAISDLREDQPQHF.

This clonotype was observed many times. The chain recombines TRBV2 with TRBJ2-1, with a tentative D call TRBD2 (6 bases). The CDR3 covers 14 residues. Per germline, CDR1 SNHLY and CDR2 FYNNEI. V gave up 3 bases and J gave up 5 bases, with 11 bases separating them. The chain's CDR3 is CASSERGTNNEQFF. The CDR3 nucleotides are TGTGCCAGCAGTGAGCGGGGAACAAACAATGAGCAGTTCTTC.

This rearrangement joins TRBV7-8 to TRBJ2-7, with D perhaps being TRBD1 or TRBD2 (6 bases each). The germline CDR1 and CDR2 sequences are SGHVS and FQNEAQ. The CDR3 length is 12 residues. The V gene lost 3 bases and the J gene lost 7 bases, with 10 bases spanning the gap. The CDR3 region has the DNA TGTGCCAGCAGCTTCCCGGGGGCGGAGCAGTACTTC. Translated: CASSFPGAEQYF.

This clonotype was counted many times. The chain employs TRBV2 and TRBJ1-3; D unclear. The CDR3 is 16 residues long. Germline loops: CDR1 SNHLY, CDR2 FYNNEI. V was shortened by 1 base and J by 4 bases, with 14 bases between the two germline ends. This CDR3 is CASSEGRPALGNTIYF. The CDR3 nucleotides read TGTGCCAGCAGTGAAGGCAGGCCCGCCCTGGGAAACACCATATATTTT.

Comments on this clonotype: The conserved closing phenylalanine or tryptophan is absent in this CDR3, likely reflecting a read error. J is TRBJ1-1 and V is TRBV4-1; 10 bases are a match to TRBD1. This CDR3 has 14 amino acids. Germline CDR1 reads MGHRA; CDR2 reads YSYEKL. Trimming took 4 bases from V and 2 from J; bases not matched to a gene: 1. CDR3 residues: CASSRDRGNTEAFL. In nucleotides, the CDR3 is TGCGCCAGCAGCCGGGACAGGGGTAACACTGAAGCTTTCCTT.

The chain carries TRBV12-3 or TRBV12-4 and TRBJ2-1; D remains ambiguous. The CDR3 is made up of 15 amino acids. V was cut by 6 bases and J by 0 bases, with 12 bases left in between. The CDR3 protein is CASRIRSTSYNEQFF. In DNA, the CDR3 is TGTGCCAGCAGAATAAGGTCTACCTCCTACAATGAGCAGTTCTTC.

This clonotype occurred once. The chain uses TRBV4-1 and TRBJ2-1; D is ambiguous. CDR1 is MGHRA and CDR2 is YSYEKL in the germline V gene. V was pared by 5 bases and J by 5 bases, with 13 bases between. There are 14 residues in the CDR3. Here the CDR3 reads CASSVPSGDNEQFF. CDR3 sequence (DNA): TGCGCCAGCAGCGTACCTTCCGGAGACAATGAGCAGTTCTTC.

This clonotype was observed a few times. The chain employs TRBV24-1 and TRBJ2-3, with 8 positions matching TRBD1. CDR1 and CDR2 (germline): KGHDR, SFDVKD. V was pared by 4 bases and J by 6 bases, with 8 bases of the junction left unmatched. The CDR3 has 15 amino acids. CDR3 in DNA: TGTGCCACCAGTGACAAAGGGACAGGCAGGGATACGCAGTATTTT. This encodes CATSDKGTGRDTQYF.

The chain's CDR3 is CATIQAMSSNYGYTF. The CDR3 coding sequence is TGTGCCACGATACAGGCTATGAGCTCTAACTATGGCTACACCTTC. The genes are TRBV10-3 and TRBJ1-2, with D perhaps TRBD1 (5 bases). The germline V gene encodes CDR1 ENHRY and CDR2 SYGVKD. Trimming took off 10 bases at V and 0 bases at J, with 18 bases between the two ends. There are 15 residues in the CDR3.

V and J are TRBV7-2 and TRBJ2-5; 12 positions agree with TRBD2. Germline V gene lookup returns CDR1 SGHTA and CDR2 FQGNSA. Trimming at V came to 3 bases and at J to 0 bases, leaving 2 bases not matched to a gene. CDR3 length: 16 amino acids. This CDR3 is CASSLGLAGDQETQYF. The CDR3 nucleotides are TGTGCCAGCAGCTTGGGACTAGCGGGTGACCAAGAGACCCAGTACTTC.

V is TRBV19 and J is TRBJ1-4; D possibly corresponds to TRBD1 (5 bases). The CDR3 length is 15 residues. From germline, CDR1 is LNHDA and CDR2 SQIVND (reference sequence). V was shortened by 5 bases and J by 8 bases, with 18 bases between the two germline ends. CDR3 residues: CASSGGGTSGEKLFF. DNA of the CDR3: TGTGCCAGTAGTGGCGGAGGGACCTCCGGGGAAAAACTGTTTTTT.

The chain has TRBV7-2 and TRBJ1-4; D gene uncertain. The ends were cut back, 1 base at V and 7 bases at J, with 10 bases in the middle. The germline gives CDR1 SGHTA, CDR2 FQGNSA. This CDR3 has 14 residues. In nucleotides, the CDR3 is TGTGCCAGCAGCTTAGGCGCCTTCGGTGAAAAACTGTTTTTT. It codes for CASSLGAFGEKLFF.

In this sample, this clonotype turned up a few times. This chain connects TRBV29-1 to TRBJ1-4, with TRBD1 identical over 11 bases. The CDR3 totals 14 residues. V shed 6 bases, J shed 7 bases, and the junction held 7 bases outside the gene matches. Germline CDR1 SQVTM, CDR2 ANQGSEA. The chain's CDR3 is CSVDPGQGGEKLFF. CDR3 bases: TGCAGCGTCGACCCGGGACAGGGGGGTGAAAAACTGTTTTTT.

This clonotype was observed many times. The chain has TRBV12-3 or TRBV12-4 and TRBJ2-7; D gene unclear. The CDR3 consists of 13 residues. The V end was cut by 3 bases, the J end by 7 bases, with 13 bases between. The CDR3 loop is CASSFRQAEEQYF. The CDR3 DNA sequence: TGTGCCAGCAGTTTCCGGCAGGCGGAGGAGCAGTACTTC.

The table lists this clonotype with many counts. V and J are TRBV15 and TRBJ1-4; no clear D. The germline V gene has CDR1 LNHNV and CDR2 YYDKDF (reference sequence). The CDR3 length is 14 residues. V was pared by 4 bases and J by 7 bases, with 13 bases between. The CDR3 DNA reads as TGTGCCACCAGCACGGACGGGCCAGCTGAAAAACTGTTTTTT. Its protein product is CATSTDGPAEKLFF. The whole variable domain, remainder taken from reference TRBV15 and TRBJ1-4, is DAMVIQNPRYQVTQFGKPVTLSCSQTLNHNVMYWYQQKSSQAPKLLFHYYDKDFNNEADTPDNFQSRRPNTSFCFLDIRSPGLGDTAMYLCATSTDGPAEKLFFGSGTQLSVL.

The genes are TRBV3-1 and TRBJ2-7; 9 bases line up with TRBD1. The V segment lost 4 bases and the J segment 7 bases; nucleotides outside the gene matches: 11. Germline V lookup: CDR1 LGHDT, CDR2 YNNKEL (reference sequence). The CDR3 contains 15 residues. CDR3 nucleotides: TGTGCCAGCAGCCCGAACAGGGGGCTTTCGGGTGAGCAGTACTTC. Protein sequence: CASSPNRGLSGEQYF.

J is TRBJ1-5 and V is TRBV2, with 9 bases that match TRBD1. CDR1 and CDR2 (germline): SNHLY, FYNNEI. The CDR3 is 14 amino acids. Trimming took 2 bases from V and 6 from J; bases not matched to a gene: 2. The CDR3, as DNA: TGTGCCAGCAGTGAAACAGGGGGCTCTCAGCCCCAGCATTTT. Translated: CASSETGGSQPQHF.

This chain uses TRBV24-1 with TRBJ2-3, with 7 bases fitting TRBD2. The CDR3 is 15 amino acids. Germline V gene data show CDR1 as KGHDR and CDR2 as SFDVKD. Trimming cost V 7 bases and J 0 bases; bases outside gene matches: 6. DNA of the CDR3: TGTGCCACCAGGGAGGCGGGGGTTAGCACAGATACGCAGTATTTT. Its translation is CATREAGVSTDTQYF.

This clonotype came up many times. The gene calls are TRBV7-9 and TRBJ2-3, with D maybe TRBD1 (5 bases). Germline CDR1 and CDR2: SEHNR and FQNEAQ (reference sequence). Trimming shortened V by 5 bases and J by 1 base, and 13 bases separated the two germline ends. The CDR3 has 15 residues. The CDR3: CASSLETVRTDTQYF. The CDR3 DNA sequence: TGTGCCAGCAGCCTGGAGACAGTACGCACAGATACGCAGTATTTT.

This clonotype has ten or more counts. This chain uses TRBV12-3 or TRBV12-4 with TRBJ2-7; D possibly corresponds to TRBD1 (5 bases). CDR3 length equals 12 residues. V was trimmed by 5 bases and J by 5 bases, leaving 10 bases between them. CDR3 amino acids: CASSPTGDEQYF. For the CDR3, the DNA is TGTGCCAGCAGTCCTACAGGAGACGAGCAGTACTTC.

This clonotype has ten or more counts. The chain carries TRBV12-3 or TRBV12-4 and TRBJ1-1, with D tentatively TRBD1 (6 bases). Trimming cost V 7 bases and J 1 base, with 13 bases left between them. The CDR3 totals 14 residues. DNA for the CDR3: TGTGCCAGCACCGGGGGCTTCTCGAACACTGAAGCTTTCTTT. Translating it yields CASTGGFSNTEAFF.

V gene TRBV7-2 combines with J gene TRBJ2-6, with 7 nucleotides matching TRBD1. J was trimmed by 1 base and V by 2 bases; bases with no gene match: 2. This CDR3 is 16 amino acids long. Germline V gene lookup returns CDR1 SGHTA and CDR2 FQGNSA. CDR3 nucleotide sequence: TGTGCCAGCAGCTTATCGACAGGGTCTGGGGCCAACGTCCTGACTTTC. This gives the protein CASSLSTGSGANVLTF.

The chain uses TRBV25-1 and TRBJ2-5, with TRBD2 as a possible D gene (7 bases). This CDR3 has 17 amino acids. Germline-derived CDR1 and CDR2 are MGHDK and SYGVNS. V dropped 3 bases and J dropped 0 bases, with 17 bases sitting between them. CDR3 coding DNA: TGTGCCAGCAGTGATGGGGGGCGGGGGACCTACCAAGAGACCCAGTACTTC. Residues: CASSDGGRGTYQETQYF.

This clonotype was counted a few times. The CDR3 DNA follows: TGTGCCAGCAGCTTGGAGGGGGGCCTACATACGCAGTATTTT. It translates to CASSLEGGLHTQYF. The chain links TRBV5-4 to TRBJ2-3; D is perhaps TRBD1 or TRBD2 (6 bases each). V was shortened by 0 bases and J by 7 bases, with 12 bases between the two germline ends. This CDR3 has 14 residues. Per the germline V gene, CDR1 is SGHNT and CDR2 is YYREEE (reference sequence).

In its sample, this clonotype was seen many times. This rearrangement joins TRBV9 to TRBJ2-5; D is ambiguous. Germline CDR1 and CDR2: SGDLS and YYNGEE. V was shortened by 4 bases and J by 5 bases, with 21 bases between the two germline ends. The CDR3 sequence is 16 residues long. The CDR3 spells CASSPEPGLGLETQYF. CDR3 nucleotide sequence: TGTGCCAGCAGCCCGGAACCGGGTTTGGGTTTGGAGACCCAGTACTTC.

This clonotype was seen a few times. The chain has TRBV13 and TRBJ1-1; possible D gene TRBD1, 6 bases. The CDR3 spans 20 residues. V lost 2 bases and J lost 3, with 28 bases in between. Germline CDR1 and CDR2: PRHDT and FYEKMQ (reference sequence). The CDR3 region is CASSLNSLYSVGGLHTEAFF. The CDR3 DNA sequence: TGTGCCAGCAGCTTAAATTCCTTGTATAGCGTAGGGGGGCTGCACACTGAAGCTTTCTTT.

This clonotype was seen at least ten times. V gene TRBV20-1 combines with J gene TRBJ2-7, with a possible D match to TRBD2 (5 bases). This CDR3 spans 14 amino acids. V was clipped by 6 bases and J by 2 bases, with 17 bases between them. Germline CDR1 reads DFQATT; CDR2 reads SNEGSKA (reference sequence). In DNA form, the CDR3 reads TGCAGTGCCCAAACGGGGTTATTCCCCTACGAGCAGTACTTC. Translated: CSAQTGLFPYEQYF.

The sample holds many counts of this clonotype. This chain uses TRBV7-9 with TRBJ1-1; D possibly corresponds to TRBD1 (5 bases). The CDR3 contains 12 residues. Trimming stripped 1 base from V and 11 bases from J, with 11 bases between. From germline, CDR1 is SEHNR and CDR2 FQNEAQ (reference sequence). Here the CDR3 reads CASSLGTGDAFF. Here the CDR3 DNA reads TGTGCCAGCAGCTTAGGGACCGGGGACGCTTTCTTT.

This clonotype has ten or more counts. The gene calls are TRBV6-4 and TRBJ2-7; D is ambiguous. Germline CDR1 reads MRHNA; CDR2 reads SNTAGT. Trimming removed 6 bases from V and 2 bases from J, with 8 bases in between. This CDR3 comprises 12 residues. This chain's CDR3 is CASRYDTYEQYF. For the CDR3, the DNA is TGTGCCAGCAGATATGACACCTACGAGCAGTACTTC.